What follows are 3 T cell receptor beta chains derived from one specimen sequenced in a study of cytomegalovirus exposure and HLA in healthy donors. The PCR ran on 60 Vbeta and 13 Jbeta primers. Profiled with immunoSEQ multiplex PCR; TCRdb holds only in-frame clones, not every one. The profile covers roughly 190,000 clones, with approximately 82% appearing a single time and 10% to 13% taken by the ten largest. The specimen sequenced was PBMCs. The receptors here all came from a woman aged 45-60 years in good health and CMV-seropositive.

The chain couples TRBV5-4 to TRBJ2-3, with D possibly matching TRBD2 (7 bases). Trimming cost V 3 bases and J 6 bases, with 17 bases left between them. Looked up from germline, CDR1 is SGHNT and CDR2 is YYREEE (reference sequence). The CDR3 spans 15 residues. CDR3 amino acids: CASSSLRGHGDTQYF. Here the CDR3 DNA reads TGTGCCAGCAGCTCCCTGCGGGGGCACGGGGATACGCAGTATTTT.

This clone was recorded once. The genes are TRBV2 and TRBJ2-1, with a weak D call TRBD1 (6 bases). V lost 4 bases and J 3 bases, leaving 13 bases between the germline ends. The CDR3 covers 15 residues. Germline values: CDR1 SNHLY, CDR2 FYNNEI. CDR3 protein: CASSAPDSSYNEQFF. The CDR3 nucleotides read TGTGCCAGCAGTGCCCCGGACAGTAGCTACAATGAGCAGTTCTTC.

This chain links TRBV6-1 with TRBJ1-2; D unresolved. CDR3 length equals 11 residues. The ends were cut back, 2 bases at V and 8 bases at J, with 6 bases in the middle. Per germline, CDR1 MNHNS and CDR2 SASEGT. The CDR3 loop is CASSENRGYTF. The CDR3 region has the DNA TGTGCCAGCAGTGAAAACCGGGGCTACACCTTC.